This passage covers 11 T cell receptor beta chains from one sample sequenced in a study of human T cells and chemical hapten exposure. Indicated time point: patch test 3, about 24 weeks after DPC sensitization. Treatment given: therapeutic diphenylcyclopropenone sensitization with weekly scalp DPC. Total RNA was extracted from unfractionated whole blood. In TCRdb, the RACE reads were re-called with MiXCR into one record per CDR3 protein. The sample has about 39,000 distinct CDR3 sequences; about 12% are singletons. The sequencing used whole blood, collected in connection with sensitization to the hapten diphenylcyclopropenone (DPC). Source of these receptors: a woman aged 40 to 50 with alopecia areata. Some clones in this sample may be carry-over from other donors' samples.

This clonotype was detected many times. The gene calls are TRBV3-1 and TRBJ2-3; maybe TRBD1 (5 bases). This CDR3 spans 17 amino acids. The ends were cut back, 0 bases at V and 3 bases at J, with 16 bases in the middle. The V gene's germline CDR1 is LGHDT and CDR2 YNNKEL (reference sequence). The CDR3 reads CASSQDSHGAGTDTQYF. CDR3 nucleotide sequence: TGTGCCAGCAGCCAAGATTCGCATGGGGCAGGGACAGATACGCAGTATTTT.

In this sample, this clonotype turned up many times. J is TRBJ1-1 and V is TRBV27, with D tentatively TRBD1 (5 bases). The V end was cut by 1 base, the J end by 2 bases, with 8 bases between. The CDR3 has 14 amino acids. Germline V gene lookup returns CDR1 MNHEY and CDR2 SMNVEV (reference sequence). In nucleotides, the CDR3 is TGTGCCAGCAGTTTATGGGACGGAAACACTGAAGCTTTCTTT. Translated: CASSLWDGNTEAFF.

The rearrangement joins TRBV7-9 to TRBJ2-1, with D perhaps TRBD1 (6 bases). The germline V gene has CDR1 SEHNR and CDR2 FQNEAQ (reference sequence). CDR3 length: 13 amino acids. Trimming removed 5 bases at V and 10 bases at J, with 15 bases between. The CDR3 DNA follows: TGTGCCAGCAGCCCCCTCAGGGGTCGAGAGCAGTTCTTC. It specifies CASSPLRGREQFF.

This clonotype was detected ten times or more. V and J are TRBV7-2 and TRBJ2-3; D is perhaps TRBD1 or TRBD2 (5 bases each). Trimming shortened V by 5 bases and J by 5 bases, and 14 bases separated the two germline ends. CDR1 and CDR2 (germline): SGHTA, FQGNSA. The CDR3 runs to 14 residues. The CDR3 nucleotides are TGTGCCAGCAGCCCCCAGGGAGTGATAGATACGCAGTATTTT. Protein product: CASSPQGVIDTQYF.

This clonotype was found a few times. The V and J genes are TRBV28 and TRBJ1-2; the match to TRBD1 covers 9 bases. The CDR3 spans 12 residues. Germline assignment: CDR1 MDHEN and CDR2 SYDVKM. V lost 10 bases to trimming and J lost 7 bases; unmatched junction nucleotides: 7. The DNA of the CDR3 is TGTGCCACGGACAGGGGACTGACTGGCTACACCTTC. Translation: CATDRGLTGYTF.

This clonotype was detected a few times. The chain recombines TRBV4-1 with TRBJ2-3, with a possible D match to TRBD2 (6 bases). The CDR3 extends over 15 amino acids. Germline loops: CDR1 MGHRA, CDR2 YSYEKL. V was shortened by 4 bases and J by 2 bases, with 13 bases between the two germline ends. The CDR3 region is CASSLGLPVTDTQYF. CDR3 nucleotide sequence: TGCGCCAGCAGCCTGGGACTCCCCGTCACAGATACGCAGTATTTT.

The chain couples TRBV29-1 to TRBJ2-4; D gene ambiguous. V was shortened by 3 bases and J by 2 bases, with 14 bases between the two germline ends. CDR1 is SQVTM and CDR2 is ANQGSEA in the germline V gene. The CDR3 runs 15 residues. The CDR3 loop reads CSVDPRHWPKNIQYF. CDR3 DNA: TGCAGCGTTGATCCCCGACATTGGCCCAAAAACATTCAGTACTTC.

In its sample, this clonotype was seen many times. This chain uses TRBV6-5 with TRBJ2-1; 11 bases map to TRBD2. The CDR3 runs 16 residues. Trimming took 2 bases from V and 3 from J; bases not matched to a gene: 3. The germline gives CDR1 MNHEY, CDR2 SVGAGI. The CDR3 loop reads CASSYTGLADYNEQFF. For the CDR3, the DNA is TGTGCCAGCAGTTACACGGGACTAGCGGACTACAATGAGCAGTTCTTC.

A remark on this clonotype: This may be a read error: a much more frequent sequence differs by one nucleotide. This CDR3 reads CASSRQHTEAFF. DNA of the CDR3: TGTGCCAGCAGCAGACAACACACTGAAGCTTTCTTT. The chain joins TRBV21-1 to TRBJ1-1. TRBV21-1 is termed a pseudogene. The CDR3 consists of 12 residues.

This clonotype has just a few counts. The chain has TRBV28 and TRBJ2-1; D possibly corresponds to TRBD2 (5 bases). V was clipped by 7 bases and J by 10 bases, with 11 bases between them. Germline V gives CDR1 MDHEN, CDR2 SYDVKM. This CDR3 contains 11 residues. CDR3 sequence: CASTYREEQFF. The CDR3 bases are TGTGCCAGCACTTATAGGGAGGAGCAGTTCTTC.

The chain couples TRBV21-1 to TRBJ1-2. TRBV21-1 is described as a pseudogene. The length of the CDR3 is 13 residues. CDR3 protein: CASSKVRQCGYTF. In nucleotides, the CDR3 is TGTGCCAGCAGCAAAGTTCGTCAGTGTGGCTACACCTTC.